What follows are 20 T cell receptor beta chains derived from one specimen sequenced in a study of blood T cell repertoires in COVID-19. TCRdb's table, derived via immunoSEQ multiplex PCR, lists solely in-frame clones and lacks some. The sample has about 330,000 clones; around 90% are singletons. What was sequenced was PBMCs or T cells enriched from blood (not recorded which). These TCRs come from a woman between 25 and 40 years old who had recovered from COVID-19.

The CDR3 sequence is CASSLSVTENDEQFF. The CDR3 coding sequence is TGTGCCAGCAGCTTATCTGTGACAGAGAACGATGAGCAGTTCTTC. V gene TRBV11-3 combines with J gene TRBJ2-1; D might be TRBD1 (5 bases). Trimming stripped 2 bases from V and 8 bases from J, with 16 bases between. Germline V gene lookup returns CDR1 SGHNT and CDR2 YENEEA. The CDR3 length is 15 residues.

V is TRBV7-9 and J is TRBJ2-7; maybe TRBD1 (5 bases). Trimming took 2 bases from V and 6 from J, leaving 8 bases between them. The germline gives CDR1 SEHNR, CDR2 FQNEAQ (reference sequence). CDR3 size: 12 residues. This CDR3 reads CASSLNQGEQYF. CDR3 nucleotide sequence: TGTGCCAGCAGCTTAAACCAGGGCGAGCAGTACTTC.

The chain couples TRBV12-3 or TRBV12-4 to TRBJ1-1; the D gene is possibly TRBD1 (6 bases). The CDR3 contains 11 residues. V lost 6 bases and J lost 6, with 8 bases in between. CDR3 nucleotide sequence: TGTGCCAGCAGCCAGGGGCCTGAAGCTTTCTTT. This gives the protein CASSQGPEAFF.

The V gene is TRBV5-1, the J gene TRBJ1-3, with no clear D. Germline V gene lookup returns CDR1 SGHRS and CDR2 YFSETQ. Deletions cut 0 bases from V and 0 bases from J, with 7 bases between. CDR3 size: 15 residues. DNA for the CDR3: TGCGCCAGCAGCTTGGGGCCGGGCTCTGGAAACACCATATATTTT. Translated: CASSLGPGSGNTIYF.

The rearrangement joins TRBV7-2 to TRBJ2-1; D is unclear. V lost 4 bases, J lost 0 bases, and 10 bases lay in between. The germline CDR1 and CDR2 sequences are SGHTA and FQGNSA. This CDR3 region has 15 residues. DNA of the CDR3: TGTGCCAGCAGCTCAAGCTGGAGCTCCTACAATGAGCAGTTCTTC. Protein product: CASSSSWSSYNEQFF.

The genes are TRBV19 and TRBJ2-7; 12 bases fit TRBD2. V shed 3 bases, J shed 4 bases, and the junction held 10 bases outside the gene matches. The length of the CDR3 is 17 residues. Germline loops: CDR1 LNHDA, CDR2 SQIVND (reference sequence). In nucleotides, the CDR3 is TGTGCCAGTAGTATGGGTAGGACTAGCGGGACTCCTTACGAGCAGTACTTC. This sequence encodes CASSMGRTSGTPYEQYF.

The CDR3 here is CAINLLAEGDTQYF. CDR3 coding DNA: TGTGCCATAAACTTACTAGCGGAGGGCGATACGCAGTATTTT. The chain recombines TRBV2 with TRBJ2-3; 8 bases map to TRBD2. The CDR3 is made up of 14 amino acids. From germline, CDR1 is SNHLY and CDR2 FYNNEI. The trim removed 10 bases at V and 6 bases at J, leaving 12 bases unmatched.

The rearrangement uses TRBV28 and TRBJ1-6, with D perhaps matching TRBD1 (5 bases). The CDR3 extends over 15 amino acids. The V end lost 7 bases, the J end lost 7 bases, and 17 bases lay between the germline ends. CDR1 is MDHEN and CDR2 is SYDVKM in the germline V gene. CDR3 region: CASIEQVLRNSPLHF. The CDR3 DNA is TGTGCCAGCATTGAACAGGTCCTTCGGAATTCACCCCTCCACTTT. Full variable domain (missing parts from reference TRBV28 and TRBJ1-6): DVKVTQSSRYLVKRTGEKVFLECVQDMDHENMFWYRQDPGLGLRLIYFSYDVKMKEKGDIPEGYSVSREKKERFSLILESASTNQTSMYLCASIEQVLRNSPLHFGNGTRLTVT.

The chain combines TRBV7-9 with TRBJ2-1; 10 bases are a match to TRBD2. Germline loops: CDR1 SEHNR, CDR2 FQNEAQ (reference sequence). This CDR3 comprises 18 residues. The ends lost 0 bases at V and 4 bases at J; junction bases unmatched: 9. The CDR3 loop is CASSLALAGVSGYNEQFF. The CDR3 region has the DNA TGTGCCAGCAGCTTAGCCCTAGCGGGAGTATCGGGGTACAATGAGCAGTTCTTC.

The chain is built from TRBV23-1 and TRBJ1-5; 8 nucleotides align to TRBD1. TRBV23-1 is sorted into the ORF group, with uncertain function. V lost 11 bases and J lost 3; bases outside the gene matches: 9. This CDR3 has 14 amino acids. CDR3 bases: TGCGCCTCAAGCAGGGGGCGGATCAATCAGCCCCAGCATTTT. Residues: CASSRGRINQPQHF.

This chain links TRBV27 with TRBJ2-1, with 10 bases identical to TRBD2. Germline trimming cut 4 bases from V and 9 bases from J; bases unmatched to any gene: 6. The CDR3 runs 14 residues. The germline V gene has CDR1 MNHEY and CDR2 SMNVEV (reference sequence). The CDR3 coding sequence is TGTGCCAGCAGTTGGAGCGGGGGGGCCCCTGAGCAGTTCTTC. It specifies CASSWSGGAPEQFF.

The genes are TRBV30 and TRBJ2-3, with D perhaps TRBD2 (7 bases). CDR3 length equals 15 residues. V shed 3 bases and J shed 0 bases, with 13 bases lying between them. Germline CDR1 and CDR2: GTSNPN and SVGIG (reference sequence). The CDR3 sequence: CAWRPWGGSTDTQYF. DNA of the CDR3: TGTGCCTGGAGACCCTGGGGGGGCAGCACAGATACGCAGTATTTT.

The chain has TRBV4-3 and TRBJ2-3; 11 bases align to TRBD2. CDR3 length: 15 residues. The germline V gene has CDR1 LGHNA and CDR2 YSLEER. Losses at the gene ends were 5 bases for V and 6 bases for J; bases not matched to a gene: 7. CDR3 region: CASSVSGRAGDTQYF. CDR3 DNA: TGCGCCAGCAGCGTTAGCGGGAGGGCAGGGGATACGCAGTATTTT.

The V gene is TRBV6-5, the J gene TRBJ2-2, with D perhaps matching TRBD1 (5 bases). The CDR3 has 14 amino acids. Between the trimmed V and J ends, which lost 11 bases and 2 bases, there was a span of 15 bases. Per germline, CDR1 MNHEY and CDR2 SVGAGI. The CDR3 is CASRAQGNTGELFF. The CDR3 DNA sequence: TGTGCCTCCCGAGCCCAGGGCAACACCGGGGAGCTGTTTTTT.

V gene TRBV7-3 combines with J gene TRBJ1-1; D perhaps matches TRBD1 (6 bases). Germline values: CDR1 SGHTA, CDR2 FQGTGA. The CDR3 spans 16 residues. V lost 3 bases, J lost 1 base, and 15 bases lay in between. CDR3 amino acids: CASSFSYRVTNTEAFF. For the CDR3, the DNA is TGTGCCAGCAGCTTCTCCTACAGGGTCACGAACACTGAAGCTTTCTTT.

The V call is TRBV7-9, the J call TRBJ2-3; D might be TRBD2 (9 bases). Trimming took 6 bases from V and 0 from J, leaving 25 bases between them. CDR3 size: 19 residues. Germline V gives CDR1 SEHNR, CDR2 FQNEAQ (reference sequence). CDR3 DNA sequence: TGTGCCAGCAGAACAGGGGGGCTAGCGGGGCCGTCTAGCACAGATACGCAGTATTTT. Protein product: CASRTGGLAGPSSTDTQYF.

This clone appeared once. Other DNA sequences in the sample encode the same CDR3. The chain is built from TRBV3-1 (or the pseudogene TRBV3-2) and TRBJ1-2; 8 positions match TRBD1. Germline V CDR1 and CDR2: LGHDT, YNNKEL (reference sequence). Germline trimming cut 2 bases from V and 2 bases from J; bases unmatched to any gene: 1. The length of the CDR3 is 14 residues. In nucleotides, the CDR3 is TGTGCCAGCAGCCAACGGGACAGGAACTATGGCTACACCTTC. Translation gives CASSQRDRNYGYTF.

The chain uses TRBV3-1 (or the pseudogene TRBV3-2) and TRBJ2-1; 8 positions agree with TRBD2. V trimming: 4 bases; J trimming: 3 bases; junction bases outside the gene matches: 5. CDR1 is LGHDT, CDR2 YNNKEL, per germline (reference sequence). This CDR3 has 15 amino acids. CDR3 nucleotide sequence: TGTGCCAGCAGCCCCAGCGGGAGTTTCTACAATGAGCAGTTCTTC. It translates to CASSPSGSFYNEQFF.

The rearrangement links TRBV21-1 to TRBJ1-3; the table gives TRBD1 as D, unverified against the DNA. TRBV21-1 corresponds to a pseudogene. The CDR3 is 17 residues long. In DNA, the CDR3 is TGTGCCAGCAGCAAAGAGCAGGGGCCTCTCTCTGGAAACACCATATATTTT. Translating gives CASSKEQGPLSGNTIYF.

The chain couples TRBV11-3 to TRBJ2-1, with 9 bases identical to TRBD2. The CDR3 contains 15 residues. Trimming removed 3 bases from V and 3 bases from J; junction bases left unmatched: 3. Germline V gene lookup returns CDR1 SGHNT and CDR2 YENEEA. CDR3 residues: CASSFAGGDYNEQFF. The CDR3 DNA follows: TGTGCCAGCAGCTTCGCGGGAGGGGACTACAATGAGCAGTTCTTC.